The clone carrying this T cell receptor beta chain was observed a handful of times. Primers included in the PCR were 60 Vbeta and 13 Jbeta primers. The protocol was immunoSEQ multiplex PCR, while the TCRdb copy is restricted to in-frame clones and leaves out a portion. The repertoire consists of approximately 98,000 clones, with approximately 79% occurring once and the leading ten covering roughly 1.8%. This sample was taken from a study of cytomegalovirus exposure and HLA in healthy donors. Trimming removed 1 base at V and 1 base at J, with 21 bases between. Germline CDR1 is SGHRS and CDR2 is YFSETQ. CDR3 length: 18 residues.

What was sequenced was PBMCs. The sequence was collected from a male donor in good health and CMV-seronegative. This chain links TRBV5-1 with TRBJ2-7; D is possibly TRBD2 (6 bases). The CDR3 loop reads CASSLTASGQVSSYEQYF. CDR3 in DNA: TGCGCCAGCAGCTTGACGGCCAGCGGGCAGGTCTCGTCCTACGAGCAGTACTTC.